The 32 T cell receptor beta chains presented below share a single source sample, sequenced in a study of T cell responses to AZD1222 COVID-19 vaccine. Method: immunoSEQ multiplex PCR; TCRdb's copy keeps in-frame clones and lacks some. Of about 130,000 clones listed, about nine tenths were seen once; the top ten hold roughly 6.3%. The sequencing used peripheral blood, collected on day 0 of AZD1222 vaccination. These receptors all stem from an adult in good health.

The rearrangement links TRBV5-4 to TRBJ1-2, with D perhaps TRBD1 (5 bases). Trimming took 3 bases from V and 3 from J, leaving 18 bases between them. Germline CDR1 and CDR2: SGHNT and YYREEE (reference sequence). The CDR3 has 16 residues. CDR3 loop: CASSSGAKQTYYGYTF. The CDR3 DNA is TGTGCCAGCAGCTCCGGGGCCAAACAAACTTACTATGGCTACACCTTC.

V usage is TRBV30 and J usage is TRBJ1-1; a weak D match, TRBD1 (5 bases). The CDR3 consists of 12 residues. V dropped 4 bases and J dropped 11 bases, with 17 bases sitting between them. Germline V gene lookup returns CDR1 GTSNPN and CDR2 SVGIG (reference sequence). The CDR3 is CAWTPGTVGAFF. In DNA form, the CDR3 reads TGTGCCTGGACCCCCGGGACCGTCGGGGCTTTCTTT.

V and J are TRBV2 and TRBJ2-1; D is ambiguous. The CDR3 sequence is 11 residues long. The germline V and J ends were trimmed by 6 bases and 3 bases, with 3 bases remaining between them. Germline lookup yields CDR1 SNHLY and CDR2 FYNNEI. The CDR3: CASRDYNEQFF. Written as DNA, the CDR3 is TGTGCCAGCAGGGACTACAATGAGCAGTTCTTC.

The CDR3 DNA is TGTGCCAGCAGGCGGGGAGCAGATACGCAGTATTTT. Translated, it gives CASRRGADTQYF. The genes are TRBV7-9 and TRBJ2-3; TRBD2 is a possible D gene (6 bases). The germline CDR1 and CDR2 sequences are SEHNR and FQNEAQ (reference sequence). The V end lost 6 bases, the J end lost 4 bases, and 8 bases lay between the germline ends. The CDR3 runs to 12 residues.

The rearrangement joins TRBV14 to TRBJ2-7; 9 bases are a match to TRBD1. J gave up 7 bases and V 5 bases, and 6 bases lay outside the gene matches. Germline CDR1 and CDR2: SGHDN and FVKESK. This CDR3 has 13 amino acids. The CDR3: CASSSGTGREQYF. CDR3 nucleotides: TGTGCCAGCAGCTCCGGGACAGGGCGAGAGCAGTACTTC. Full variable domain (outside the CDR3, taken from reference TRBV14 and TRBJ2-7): EAGVTQFPSHSVIEKGQTVTLRCDPISGHDNLYWYRRVMGKEIKFLLHFVKESKQDESGMPNNRFLAERTGGTYSTLKVQPAELEDSGVYFCASSSGTGREQYFGPGTRLTVT.

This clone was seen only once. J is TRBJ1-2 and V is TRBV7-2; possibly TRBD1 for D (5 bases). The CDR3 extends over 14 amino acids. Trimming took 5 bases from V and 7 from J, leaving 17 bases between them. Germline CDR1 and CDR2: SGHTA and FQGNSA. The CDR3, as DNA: TGTGCCAGCAGCCCTGGGGGTAGGGAGCCTGGCTACACCTTC. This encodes CASSPGGREPGYTF.

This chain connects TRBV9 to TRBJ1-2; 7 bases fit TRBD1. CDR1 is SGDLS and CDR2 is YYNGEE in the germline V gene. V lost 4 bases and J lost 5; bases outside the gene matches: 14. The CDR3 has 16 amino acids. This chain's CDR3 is CASSSQPGQLTYGYTF. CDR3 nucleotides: TGTGCCAGCAGCAGCCAACCGGGACAGCTTACTTATGGCTACACCTTC.

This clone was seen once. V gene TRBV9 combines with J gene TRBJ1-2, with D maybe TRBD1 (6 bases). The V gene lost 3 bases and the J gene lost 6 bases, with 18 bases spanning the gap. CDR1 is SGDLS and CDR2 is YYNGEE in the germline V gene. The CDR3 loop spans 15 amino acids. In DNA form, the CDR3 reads TGTGCCAGCAGCGCCAACAGGGAGTCAGTCGATGGCTACACCTTC. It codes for CASSANRESVDGYTF.

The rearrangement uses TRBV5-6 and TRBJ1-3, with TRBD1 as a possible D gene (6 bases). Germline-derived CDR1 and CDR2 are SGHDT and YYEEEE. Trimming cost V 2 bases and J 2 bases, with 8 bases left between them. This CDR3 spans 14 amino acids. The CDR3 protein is CASSLQGAGNTIYF. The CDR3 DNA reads TGTGCCAGCAGCTTACAGGGTGCTGGAAACACCATATATTTT.

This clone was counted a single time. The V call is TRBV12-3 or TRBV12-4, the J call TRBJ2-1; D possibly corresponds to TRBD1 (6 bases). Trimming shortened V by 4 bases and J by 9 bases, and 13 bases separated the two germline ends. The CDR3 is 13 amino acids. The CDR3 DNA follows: TGTGCCAGCAGTTACAACAGGGCGACTGAGCAGTTCTTC. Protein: CASSYNRATEQFF.

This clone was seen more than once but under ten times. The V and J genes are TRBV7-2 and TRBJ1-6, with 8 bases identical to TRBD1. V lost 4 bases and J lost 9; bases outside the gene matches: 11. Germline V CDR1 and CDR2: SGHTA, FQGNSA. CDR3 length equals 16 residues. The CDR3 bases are TGTGCCAGCAGCTCCCACCCGGACAGGGCGAGTTCACCCCTCCACTTT. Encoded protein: CASSSHPDRASSPLHF.

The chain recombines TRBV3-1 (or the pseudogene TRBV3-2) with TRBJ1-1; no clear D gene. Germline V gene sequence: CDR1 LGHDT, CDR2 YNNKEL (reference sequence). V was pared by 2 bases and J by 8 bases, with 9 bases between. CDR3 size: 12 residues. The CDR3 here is CASSQFEGEAFF. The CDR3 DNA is TGTGCCAGCAGCCAATTTGAAGGGGAAGCTTTCTTT.

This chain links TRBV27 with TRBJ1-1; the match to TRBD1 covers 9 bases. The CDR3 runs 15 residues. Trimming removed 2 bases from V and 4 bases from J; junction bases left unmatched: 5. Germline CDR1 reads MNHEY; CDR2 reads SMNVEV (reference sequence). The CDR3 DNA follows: TGTGCCAGCAGTTTACTTGGGACAGGGTCCACTGAAGCTTTCTTT. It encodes CASSLLGTGSTEAFF.

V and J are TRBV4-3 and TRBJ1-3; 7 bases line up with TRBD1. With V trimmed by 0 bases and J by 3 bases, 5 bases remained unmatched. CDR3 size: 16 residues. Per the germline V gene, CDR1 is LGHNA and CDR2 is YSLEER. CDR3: CASSQDPQGSGNTIYF. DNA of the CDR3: TGCGCCAGCAGCCAAGATCCACAGGGGAGTGGAAACACCATATATTTT.

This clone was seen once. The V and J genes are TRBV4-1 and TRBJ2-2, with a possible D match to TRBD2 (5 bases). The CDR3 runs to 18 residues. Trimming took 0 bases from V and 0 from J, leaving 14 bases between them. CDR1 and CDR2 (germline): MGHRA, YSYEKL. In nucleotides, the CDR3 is TGCGCCAGCAGCCAAGATGTCGGAGGAACCGCGAACACCGGGGAGCTGTTTTTT. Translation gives CASSQDVGGTANTGELFF.

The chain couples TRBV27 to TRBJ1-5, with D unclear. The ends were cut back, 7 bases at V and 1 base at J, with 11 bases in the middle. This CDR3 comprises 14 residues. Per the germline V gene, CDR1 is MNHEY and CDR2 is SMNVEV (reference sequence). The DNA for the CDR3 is TGTGCCAGCAAGTCCCTGGTGAGCAATCAGCCCCAGCATTTT. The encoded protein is CASKSLVSNQPQHF.

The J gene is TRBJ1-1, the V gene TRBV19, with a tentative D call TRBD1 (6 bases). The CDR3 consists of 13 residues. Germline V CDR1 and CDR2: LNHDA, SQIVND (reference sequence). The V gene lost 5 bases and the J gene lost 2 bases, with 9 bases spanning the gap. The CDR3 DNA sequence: TGTGCCAGTAGTCCGGACAGCAACACTGAAGCTTTCTTT. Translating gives CASSPDSNTEAFF.

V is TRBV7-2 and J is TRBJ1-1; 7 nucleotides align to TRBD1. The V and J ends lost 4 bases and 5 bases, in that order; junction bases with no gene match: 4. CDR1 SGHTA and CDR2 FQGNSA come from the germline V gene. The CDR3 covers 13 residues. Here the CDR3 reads CASSSHRGTEAFF. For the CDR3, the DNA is TGTGCCAGCAGCTCCCACAGGGGAACTGAAGCTTTCTTT.

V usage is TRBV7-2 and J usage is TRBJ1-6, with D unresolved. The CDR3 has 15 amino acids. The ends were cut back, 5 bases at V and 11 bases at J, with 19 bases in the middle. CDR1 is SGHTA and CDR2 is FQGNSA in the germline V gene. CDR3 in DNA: TGTGCCAGCAGCCCCACCGGGCCGGACTTAACACCCCTCCACTTT. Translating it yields CASSPTGPDLTPLHF.

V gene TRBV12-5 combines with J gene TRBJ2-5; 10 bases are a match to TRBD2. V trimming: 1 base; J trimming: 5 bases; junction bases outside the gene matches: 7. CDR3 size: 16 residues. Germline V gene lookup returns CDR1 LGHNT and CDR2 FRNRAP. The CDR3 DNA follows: TGTGCTAGTGGTTTGGCACCACTAGCGGGGATCGAGACCCAGTACTTC. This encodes CASGLAPLAGIETQYF.

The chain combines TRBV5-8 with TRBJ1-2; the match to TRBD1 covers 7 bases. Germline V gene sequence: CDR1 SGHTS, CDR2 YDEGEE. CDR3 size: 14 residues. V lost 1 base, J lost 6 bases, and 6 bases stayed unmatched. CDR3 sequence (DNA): TGTGCCAGCAGCTTGACTACAGGGGATAATGGCTACACCTTC. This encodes CASSLTTGDNGYTF. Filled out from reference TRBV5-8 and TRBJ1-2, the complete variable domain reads EAGVTQSPTHLIKTRGQQATLRCSPISGHTSVYWYQQALGLGLQFLLWYDEGEERNRGNFPPRFSGRQFPNYSSELNVNALELEDSALYLCASSLTTGDNGYTFGSGTRLTVV.

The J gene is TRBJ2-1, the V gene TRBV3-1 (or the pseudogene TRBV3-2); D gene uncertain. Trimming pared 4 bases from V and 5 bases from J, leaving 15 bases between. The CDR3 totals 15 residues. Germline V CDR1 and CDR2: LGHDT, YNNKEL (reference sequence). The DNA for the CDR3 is TGTGCCAGCAGCCTCCCCGGTCCGGGCCACAATGAGCAGTTCTTC. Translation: CASSLPGPGHNEQFF.

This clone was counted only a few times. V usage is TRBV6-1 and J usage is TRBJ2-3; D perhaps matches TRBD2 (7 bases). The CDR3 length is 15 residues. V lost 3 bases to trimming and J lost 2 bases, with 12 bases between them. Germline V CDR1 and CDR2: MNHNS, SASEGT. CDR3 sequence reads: CASSEWGGATDTQYF. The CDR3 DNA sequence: TGTGCCAGCAGTGAGTGGGGGGGGGCCACAGATACGCAGTATTTT.

The CDR3 DNA reads TGTGCCAGCAGCGAGCTTAATCAGCCCCAGCATTTT. Translating gives CASSELNQPQHF. The V call is TRBV14, the J call TRBJ1-5; D remains ambiguous. Germline V gives CDR1 SGHDN, CDR2 FVKESK. This CDR3 has 12 amino acids. Trimming removed 5 bases from V and 4 bases from J, with 6 bases in between.

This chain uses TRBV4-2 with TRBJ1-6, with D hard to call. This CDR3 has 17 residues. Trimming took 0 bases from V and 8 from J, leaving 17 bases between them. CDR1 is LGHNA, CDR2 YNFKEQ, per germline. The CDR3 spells CASSQEAGRSHDSPLHF. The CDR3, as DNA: TGTGCCAGCAGCCAAGAGGCCGGGCGCAGTCATGATTCACCCCTCCACTTT.

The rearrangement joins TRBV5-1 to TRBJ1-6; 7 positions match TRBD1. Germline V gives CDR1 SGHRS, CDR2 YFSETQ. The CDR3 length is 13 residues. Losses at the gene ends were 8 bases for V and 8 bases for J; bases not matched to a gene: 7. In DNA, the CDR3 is TGCGCCAGTAAGACAGGGATTGATTCACCCCTCCACTTT. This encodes CASKTGIDSPLHF.

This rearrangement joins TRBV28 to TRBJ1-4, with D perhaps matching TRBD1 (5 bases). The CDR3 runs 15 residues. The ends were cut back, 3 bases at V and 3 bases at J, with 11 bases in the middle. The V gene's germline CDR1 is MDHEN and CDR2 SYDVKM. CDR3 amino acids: CASSLVDSANEKLFF. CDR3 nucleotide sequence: TGTGCCAGCAGTTTGGTCGACAGTGCTAATGAAAAACTGTTTTTT.

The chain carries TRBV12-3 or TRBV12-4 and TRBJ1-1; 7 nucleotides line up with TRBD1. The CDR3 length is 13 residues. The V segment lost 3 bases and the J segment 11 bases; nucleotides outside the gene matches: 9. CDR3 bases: TGTGCCAGCAGTTTCTGGACAGGCCGAACCGCTTTCTTT. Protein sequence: CASSFWTGRTAFF.

This CDR3 is CASNVEGPRHGNEQFF. Written as DNA, the CDR3 is TGTGCCAGCAACGTGGAGGGACCCAGACACGGCAATGAGCAGTTCTTC. The chain combines TRBV7-8 with TRBJ2-1; perhaps TRBD2 as D (6 bases). The germline V gene encodes CDR1 SGHVS and CDR2 FQNEAQ. This CDR3 has 16 residues. V gave up 7 bases and J gave up 6 bases, with 22 bases separating them. Supplemented by reference TRBV7-8 and TRBJ2-1, the full variable domain reads GAGVSQSPRYKVAKRGQDVALRCDPISGHVSLFWYQQALGQGPEFLTYFQNEAQLDKSGLPSDRFFAERPEGSVSTLKIQRTQQEDSAVYLCASNVEGPRHGNEQFFGPGTRLTVL.

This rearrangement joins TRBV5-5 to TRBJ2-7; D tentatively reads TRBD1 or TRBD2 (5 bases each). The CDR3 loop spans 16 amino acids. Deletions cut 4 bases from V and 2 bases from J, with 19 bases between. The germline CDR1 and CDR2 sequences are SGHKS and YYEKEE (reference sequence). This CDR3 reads CASSLSPGRSTYEQYF. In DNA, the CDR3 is TGTGCCAGCAGCCTTTCGCCGGGACGTTCTACCTACGAGCAGTACTTC. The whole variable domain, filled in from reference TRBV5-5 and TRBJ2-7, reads DAGVTQSPTHLIKTRGQQVTLRCSPISGHKSVSWYQQVLGQGPQFIFQYYEKEERGRGNFPDRFSARQFPNYSSELNVNALLLGDSALYLCASSLSPGRSTYEQYFGPGTRLTVT.

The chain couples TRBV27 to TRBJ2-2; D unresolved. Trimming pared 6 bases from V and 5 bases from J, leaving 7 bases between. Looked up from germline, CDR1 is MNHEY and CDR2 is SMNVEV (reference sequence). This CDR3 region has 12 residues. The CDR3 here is CASRSPTGELFF. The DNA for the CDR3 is TGTGCCAGCAGATCCCCTACCGGGGAGCTGTTTTTT.

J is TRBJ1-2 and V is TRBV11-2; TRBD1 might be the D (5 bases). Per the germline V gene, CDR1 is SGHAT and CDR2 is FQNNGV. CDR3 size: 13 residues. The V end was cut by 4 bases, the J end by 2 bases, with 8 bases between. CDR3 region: CASSSGRNYGYTF. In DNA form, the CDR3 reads TGTGCCAGCAGCTCGGGGCGAAACTATGGCTACACCTTC.